This T cell receptor beta chain was captured in a study of T cells in Graves' hyperthyroidism and ophthalmopathy. Study context: The initial diagnosis was the point when peripheral blood was collected, ahead of any treatment. Overall study results and limits: Most clonotypes expanded in the thyroid (above 0.001) were also present in blood. Median prediction lead before ophthalmopathy onset was 5.5 to 7 months with the model.

Amplified TCR beta CDR3 regions came from RNA transcripts. An initial round of RT-PCR targeting the TCR CDR3 relied on the HTBI primer set. TCRdb itself ran the multiplex PCR reads through MiXCR, one entry per CDR3 protein. The sample comprises around 110,000 distinct CDR3 sequences, roughly 15% of which are singletons, and about 44% rests with the top ten. Reasons for excluding patients were uncontrolled infection, other autoimmune disease, pregnancy or lactation. The ends lost 2 bases at V and 8 bases at J; junction bases unmatched: 6. The CDR3 has 14 residues. Germline CDR1 is KGHSH and CDR2 is LQKENI. This clonotype was recorded many times. The antigen is unknown.

The sequenced sample was blood. This receptor was taken from a woman aged 45-59 years with Graves' hyperthyroidism. The J gene is TRBJ2-1, the V gene TRBV18, with 7 bases lining up with TRBD1. The CDR3 nucleotides are TGTGCCAGCTCACCAACACAGGGGTTGCATGAGCAGTTCTTC. This translates into CASSPTQGLHEQFF. Full variable domain (rest looked up from reference TRBV18 and TRBJ2-1): NAGVMQNPRHLVRRRGQEARLRCSPMKGHSHVYWYRQLPEEGLKFMVYLQKENIIDESGMPKERFSAEFPKEGPSILRIQQVVRGDSAAYFCASSPTQGLHEQFFGPGTRLTVL.